The rows below give T cell receptor beta chains drawn from one sample of a study of shared clonotypes between healthy human individuals. Clones were read by immunoSEQ multiplex PCR, and TCRdb kept only the in-frame ones, dropping some. This repertoire shows about 580,000 clones, about 98% found once; its top ten account for approximately 0.33%. The material sequenced was naive CD8+ T cells sorted from blood. These receptors came from a man aged 25-40 years in good health. Both conserved end residues are part of each CDR3. D genes are given only for firm matches. The size of a clone is reported for some rows only, either as once, few or many, or as a class for expanded clones.

TRBJ2-5,NA,NA,TRBV13,CASSPGAYLGETQYF,TGTGCCAGCAGCCCAGGCGCGTATCTGGGGGAGACCCAGTACTTC
TRBJ2-1,NA,NA,TRBV7-8,CASSLSGSRNEQFF,TGTGCCAGCAGCTTATCCGGGAGCAGAAATGAGCAGTTCTTC
TRBJ1-1,once,NA,TRBV4-1,CASSQVRGYTEAFF,TGCGCCAGCAGCCAAGTGAGGGGGTACACTGAAGCTTTCTTT
TRBJ2-7,NA,NA,TRBV25-1,CASRSTLGGALYEQYF,TGTGCCAGCAGATCTACCCTGGGGGGGGCGCTTTACGAGCAGTACTTC
TRBJ1-2,few,NA,TRBV6-5,CASSYSGNYGYTF,TGTGCCAGCAGTTACTCTGGTAACTATGGCTACACCTTC
TRBJ2-7,NA,TRBD1,TRBV10-3,CAISLRTGDYEQYF,TGTGCCATCAGTTTAAGGACAGGGGACTACGAGCAGTACTTC
TRBJ2-7,once,NA,TRBV5-1,CASSLAVLSESYEQYF,TGCGCCAGCAGCTTGGCAGTTCTTAGCGAGTCCTACGAGCAGTACTTC
TRBJ2-1,NA,NA,TRBV27,CASSFRQAVEQFF,TGTGCCAGCAGTTTTCGGCAAGCAGTTGAGCAGTTCTTC
TRBJ2-7,NA,NA,TRBV7-9,CASSLISREQYF,TGTGCCAGCAGCTTAATTAGTCGCGAGCAGTACTTC
TRBJ1-1,NA,TRBD1,TRBV6-6,CASSYLQGAGTEAFF,TGTGCCAGCAGTTACCTACAGGGGGCTGGCACTGAAGCTTTCTTT
TRBJ1-1,NA,TRBD1,TRBV7-6,CASSARQGTNTEAFF,TGTGCCAGCAGCGCCCGACAGGGGACGAACACTGAAGCTTTCTTT
TRBJ2-7,NA,NA,TRBV10-1,CASSESDGGLSYEQYF,TGCGCCAGCAGTGAGTCCGACGGGGGGCTCTCCTACGAGCAGTACTTC
TRBJ2-2,NA,NA,TRBV27,CASSFAKAGTGELFF,TGTGCCAGCAGTTTCGCCAAGGCGGGCACCGGGGAGCTGTTTTTT
TRBJ1-4,NA,TRBD1,TRBV27,CASSRGQGNEKLFF,TGTGCCAGCAGCCGAGGACAGGGAAATGAAAAACTGTTTTTT
TRBJ2-7,NA,TRBD2,TRBV7-8,CASSLPGTSGSYEQYF,TGTGCCAGCAGCTTACCCGGGACTAGCGGGAGCTACGAGCAGTACTTC
TRBJ2-7,once,TRBD1,TRBV28,CASDRDRGGYEQYF,TGTGCCAGTGACCGGGACAGGGGTGGTTACGAGCAGTACTTC
TRBJ2-1,NA,NA,TRBV9,CASSTSGTNYNEQFF,TGTGCCAGCAGCACCTCCGGGACAAACTACAATGAGCAGTTCTTC
TRBJ2-1,NA,NA,TRBV7-9,CASSFEGYNEQFF,TGTGCCAGCAGCTTCGAAGGTTACAATGAGCAGTTCTTC
TRBJ2-3,NA,NA,TRBV10-2,CAIATYNTDTQYF,TGCGCCATCGCTACCTATAACACAGATACGCAGTATTTT
TRBJ2-7,NA,TRBD1,TRBV6-1,CASSEVLGQGSYEQYF,TGTGCCAGCAGTGAAGTCTTGGGACAGGGATCCTACGAGCAGTACTTC
TRBJ2-7,NA,NA,TRBV29-1,CSVVEFYRDSYEQYF,TGCAGCGTTGTGGAGTTCTACAGGGACTCCTACGAGCAGTACTTC
TRBJ2-3,NA,TRBD2,TRBV7-6,CASSLGIFTGTSGSTDTQYF,TGTGCCAGCAGCTTAGGGATTTTTACCGGGACTAGCGGGAGCACAGATACGCAGTATTTT
TRBJ1-5,NA,NA,TRBV2,CASSLGGSQPQHF,TGTGCCAGCAGTCTGGGGGGCAGTCAGCCCCAGCATTTT
TRBJ2-1,NA,NA,TRBV7-9,CASSSHYNEQFF,TGTGCCAGCAGCTCACACTACAATGAGCAGTTCTTC
TRBJ2-7,NA,TRBD1,TRBV19,CASSQQGLSDEQYF,TGTGCCAGTAGTCAACAGGGGTTATCGGACGAGCAGTACTTC
TRBJ2-6,NA,NA,TRBV27,CASRSGANVLTF,TGTGCCAGCAGGTCTGGGGCCAACGTCCTGACTTTC
TRBJ2-2,NA,TRBD2,TRBV9,CASSEREGLDTGELFF,TGTGCCAGCAGCGAACGGGAGGGTTTGGACACCGGGGAGCTGTTTTTT
TRBJ2-4,once,NA,TRBV13,CASSFGDIQYF,TGTGCCAGCAGCTTTGGAGACATTCAGTACTTC
TRBJ2-3,NA,TRBD2,TRBV9,CASSVDSGRAGMSDTQYF,TGTGCCAGCAGCGTAGACAGCGGGAGGGCCGGTATGTCAGATACGCAGTATTTT
TRBJ2-1,NA,TRBD2,TRBV28,CASSPLAGGHNEQFF,TGTGCCAGCAGTCCTCTAGCGGGAGGCCACAATGAGCAGTTCTTC
TRBJ1-2,NA,NA,TRBV29-1,CSVEAGFKGYTF,TGCAGCGTTGAGGCGGGGTTTAAAGGCTACACCTTC
TRBJ2-1,NA,TRBD2,TRBV6-5,CASSYGAGAYNEQFF,TGTGCCAGCAGTTACGGAGCGGGAGCGTACAATGAGCAGTTCTTC
TRBJ2-5,NA,TRBD2,TRBV7-9,CASSLGGQAGTETQYF,TGTGCCAGCAGCTTGGGAGGGCAGGCGGGGACGGAGACCCAGTACTTC
TRBJ2-3,NA,TRBD2,TRBV9,CASSGTSASTDTQYF,TGTGCCAGCAGCGGGACTAGTGCTAGCACAGATACGCAGTATTTT
TRBJ2-5,NA,NA,TRBV4-1,CASSQAVGGWETQYF,TGCGCCAGCAGCCAAGCTGTCGGAGGGTGGGAGACCCAGTACTTC
TRBJ1-1,NA,TRBD1,TRBV27,CASSLSPGQGLTEAFF,TGTGCCAGCAGTTTATCGCCTGGACAGGGCCTCACTGAAGCTTTCTTT